This T cell receptor (beta chain) came from a study of control samples from healthy donors and cancer patients. Generated by immunoSEQ multiplex PCR, the TCRdb table keeps only in-frame clones and is missing some. The data show about 59,000 clones, with 92% seen just once and less than 2% held by the top ten. Sequenced material: PBMCs. The receptor was isolated from a man aged 40-49 years with colorectal cancer.

CDR3 region: CASSLAGVGGTDTQYF. The CDR3 DNA is TGTGCCAGCAGCCTCGCGGGTGTGGGGGGCACAGATACGCAGTATTTT. The chain couples TRBV7-2 to TRBJ2-3; D may match TRBD1 or TRBD2 (5 bases each). V was cut by 5 bases and J by 1 base, with 16 bases left in between. The CDR3 runs to 16 residues. Per germline, CDR1 SGHTA and CDR2 FQGNSA.